The T cell receptor (beta chain) under discussion was sequenced for a study of cytomegalovirus exposure and HLA in healthy donors (dated by TCRdb to 2016 to 2017). Study-wide context: An earlier analysis of some 620 of the donors reported approximately 300 Gb of sequence data and 95 million to 120 million unique TCR beta sequences obtained from 150 million to 200 million T cells. Typing coverage varied by locus: about 620-640 donors for A, B, C, DRB1 and DQB1; more than 500 for DQA1; around 610 for DPA1; 400 to 480 for DPB1. In a later analysis, previously published TCR beta repertoires from some 640 donors were re-analyzed and high-resolution HLA genotyping was added so that TCR occurrence patterns could be studied. Donor age, sex, ethnicity and CMV serostatus were compiled alongside the repertoire data. A later genetic analysis took genome-wide SNP genotypes for about 55% of the roughly 700 donors and used that subset as a discovery cohort. In an earlier analysis of 550 to 700 of the donors, high-throughput TCR beta sequencing was used to judge whether each TCR beta V gene segment behaved as functional or pseudogenic. In addition to the first cohort of 666 subjects, a separate validation cohort of approximately 120 different subjects was used. The study combined high-throughput TCR immunosequencing, statistical association of individual TCRs with disease status, and machine learning to predict cytomegalovirus infection status. The study aimed to test whether signatures of past pathogen exposure could be identified by cataloging public T cell receptors. The study used immunosequencing to profile the T cell repertoires of 600 to 850 subjects and linked those repertoires to cytomegalovirus serostatus. Rather than drawing on any new phenotypic data, the later analysis identified candidate immune exposures from TCR beta sequences and the way those sequences occurred across donors. HLA typing included class I and class II loci at four-digit resolution. Approximately 310 gigabases of sequencing data and approximately 85 million unique TCR sequences were included in an early release covering 500 to 750 HLA-typed donors. Every discovery cohort repertoire had been produced on one sequencing platform. Among about 400 genotyped donors of the cohort, an average of approximately 240,000 unique TCR beta nucleotide sequences was sequenced per donor, of which about 19% were non-productive. About five DR-DQ haplotypes were handled as single units for association and clustering because linkage in the cohort was strong. Of the roughly 400 genotyped donors, approximately 83% fell in the genetic ancestry cluster associated with self-reported Caucasian donors. The paper's findings and limits, for the study overall: Strong co-occurrence of HLA alleles, especially DR and DQ, made assigning TCR associations to individual alleles difficult. Linkage disequilibrium might explain the correlated functional status among segregating V segments, but an unknown experimental factor could not be ruled out. Immune exposure information for the cohort was limited to CMV serostatus. Across donors, most TCR sequences were observed very rarely, whereas some public TCRs were present in many individuals. In the study, around 160 TCR beta chains were listed as associated with cytomegalovirus. The authors suggested that the approach could potentially be extended to other disease states and immunological phenotypes. The earlier analysis of a few hundred of the donors excluded around 17 rarely observed V segments, including chromosome 9 orphons, because counts were too low. A later analysis found that most CMV-associated TCR beta chains appeared HLA-restricted, with HLA associations seemingly driven largely by CMV exposure. A later genetic analysis associated a missense DCLRE1C variant with V-gene and J-gene trimming of TCR beta chains, and an independent cohort replicated the association. A cluster of highly shared sequence variants was judged likely to represent a technical artifact of the sequencing pipeline. Some IMGT-functional V segments, including TRBV6-2 and TRBV6-3, could not be told apart with the 87-base-pair reads, so those segments were excluded. In a later analysis, several top co-occurrence clusters were reported to appear linked to parvovirus B19, influenza, CMV and Epstein-Barr virus. A few of the identified cytomegalovirus-associated TCR beta chains were confirmed in vitro to be specific for cytomegalovirus antigens. According to a later genetic analysis, donors in an Asian-associated ancestry cluster had fewer N-insertions in productive TCRs than the approximately 700-donor mean. In a later analysis, TCR association rates were found to vary across HLA loci, with the most associated TCRs seen for DRB1 alleles and the fewest for HLA-C alleles. HLA typing was unavailable for some donors at each locus, so association tests used only the typed subset. Presence/absence analyses assumed roughly uniform sequencing depth across donors, an assumption that may not hold. The cohort was sequenced for TCR beta chains only, and without alpha or paired-chain data the features that could be detected were limited. An earlier analysis of some 590 of the donors showed that most TCR beta V segments appeared in productive rearrangements either about 87% or about 30% of the time, which broadly matched IMGT annotations. The classifier was reported to diagnose cytomegalovirus status with high specificity and sensitivity in both the original and validation cohorts. A further reported finding was that TCR beta sequences accurately predicted the HLA-A and HLA-B alleles for most subjects in the first cohort. At a false discovery rate of 0.05, a later analysis linked around 17,000 TCR beta sequences to specific HLA alleles. In a later analysis, HLA-associated TCR beta chains showed more clonal expansion and lower generation probabilities than non-associated chains that were equally common.

Library method: the immunoSEQ multiplex PCR assay. A mixture of 60 forward primers for TCR Vbeta segments and 13 reverse primers for TCR Jbeta segments was used in the multiplex PCR. Amplification of the CDR3 region of rearranged TCR beta genes was performed with a multiplex PCR assay on genomic DNA. On the Illumina HiSeq System, the amplified TCR beta libraries were sequenced as 87-base-pair reads. The study's own analysis went as follows. In a later analysis, tens of millions of unique TCR beta chains were counted across the roughly 670 repertoires, and roughly 11 million of these chains were shared by at least two donors. To remove PCR and sequencing errors, raw reads were error-corrected and collapsed into unique sequences using a nearest-neighbor algorithm that merged closely related sequences. Alignment of CDR3 sequences to IMGT reference sequences was used to assign V, D and J gene segments. Each retained sequence needed at least a six-nucleotide match to both a V gene segment and a J gene segment. Rearrangements were classified as productive when the CDR3 lacked stop codons and remained in frame with V and J, and all other rearrangements were classified as non-productive. CDR3 was defined by IMGT convention, running from the second conserved V-encoded cysteine to the conserved J-encoded phenylalanine. The earlier analysis of about 640 of the donors excluded any sequence lacking an unambiguous match to a single V gene segment. An earlier analysis of under 750 of the donors called V segments functional above 56.7% productive rearrangements and segregating when the between-donor standard deviation exceeded 5%. To diagnose cytomegalovirus status from the catalog of TCR beta chain sequences, a statistical classification framework was built. V and J gene assignment, in a later analysis, came from comparing TCR nucleotide sequences with IMGT/GENE-DB human TR gene sequences. Using the TCRdist pipeline, a later analysis assigned CDR3 sequences along with most-parsimonious VDJ recombination scenarios. In a later analysis, every TCR beta chain was defined by the combination of its CDR3 amino acid sequence and its V-gene family, and reads without a unique V-gene family were dropped. In a later analysis, 550 to 650 highly shared, low-generation-probability nucleotide sequences were removed to address suspected cross-contamination and a sequencing artifact. In a later analysis, a clonal expansion index for each public chain was calculated from normalized within-repertoire ranks of inferred template counts. A later analysis computed generation probabilities with a VDJ recombination model fitted to out-of-frame rearrangements, and checked the results against IGoR. A later analysis scored TCR-TCR, TCR-HLA and TCR-CMV co-occurrence with hypergeometric tests, applying a repertoire-size bias correction to TCR pairs. To estimate false discovery rates, a later analysis permuted the HLA or CMV assignments 20 times. In a later analysis, co-occurring TCRs were grouped with DBSCAN, and TCRdist sequence similarity was added when clustering was performed within HLA-allele-positive subsets. Co-occurrence clustering excluded repertoires with fewer than 30,000 or more than 120,000 public chains, plus five with anomalous nucleotide sharing. TCRdb took over this immuneACCESS table, retaining in-frame rearrangements with V and J assigned. Such tables are incomplete; in checked studies, under half of the missing clones stem from an unresolved V gene, and the remainder is unexplained. V, J and clone size were drawn from that table, and D and trimming were deduced from the DNA. The table for this sample lists 100,000 to 150,000 clones; about four fifths of them were counted only once. 5.3% of the sample is held by the ten biggest clonotypes.

In total, approximately 610 healthy bone marrow donors made up the cohort. At the time of sampling, all cohort members were nominally healthy, though unrecorded immune exposures were likely present. The donor was CMV seronegative and was included in the group of 352 seronegative cohort members. Every donor gave a peripheral blood sample, and the peripheral blood mononuclear cells from that sample were used for TCR beta sequencing. The Qiagen DNeasy Blood Extraction Kit was used to extract genomic DNA from the blood cell samples. This clone appeared once. This clone's antigen is unknown. No quality values exist for individual bases; no much larger clone is one base distant. Trimming takes 4 bases off V and 3 bases off J; junction bases not matched to a gene: 2. In the germline V gene, CDR1 corresponds to SNHLY and CDR2 to FYNNEI. The CDR3, from cysteine to phenylalanine, totals 13 residues. Just the 39-base CDR3 DNA is kept, in frame starting at base 1.

This receptor was taken from a man aged 25-45 years in good health and CMV-seronegative. The material sequenced was PBMCs. Recombination connected TRBV2 to TRBJ1-2, and TRBD1 aligns with 7 junction nucleotides. CDR3 loop: CASSVGQDYGYTF. The nucleotide sequence is TGTGCCAGCAGTGTAGGACAGGACTATGGCTACACCTTC.